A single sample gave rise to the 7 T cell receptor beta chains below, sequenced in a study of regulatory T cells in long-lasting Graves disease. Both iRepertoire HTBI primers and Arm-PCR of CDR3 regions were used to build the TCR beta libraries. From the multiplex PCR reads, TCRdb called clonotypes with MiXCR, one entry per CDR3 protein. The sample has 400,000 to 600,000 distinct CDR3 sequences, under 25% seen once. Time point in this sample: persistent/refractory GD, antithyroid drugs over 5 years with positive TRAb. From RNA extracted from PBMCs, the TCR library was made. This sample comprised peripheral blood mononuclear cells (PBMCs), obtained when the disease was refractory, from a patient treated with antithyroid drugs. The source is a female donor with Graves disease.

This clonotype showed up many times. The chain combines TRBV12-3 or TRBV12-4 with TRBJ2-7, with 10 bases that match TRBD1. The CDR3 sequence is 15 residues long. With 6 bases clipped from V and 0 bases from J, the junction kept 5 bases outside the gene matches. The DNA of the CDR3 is TGTGCCAGCAGCCTGACAGGGGGCGGCTCCTACGAGCAGTACTTC. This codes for CASSLTGGGSYEQYF.

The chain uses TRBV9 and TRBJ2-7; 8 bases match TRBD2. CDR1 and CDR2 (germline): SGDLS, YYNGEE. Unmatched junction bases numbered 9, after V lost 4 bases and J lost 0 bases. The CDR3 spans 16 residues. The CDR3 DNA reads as TGTGCCAGCAGCCCGGGAGGGGGGGCTGACTCCTACGAGCAGTACTTC. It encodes CASSPGGGADSYEQYF.

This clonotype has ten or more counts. The CDR3 sequence: CASSHPLGDPMRKLFF. CDR3 bases: TGTGCCAGCAGTCACCCCCTCGGGGACCCAATGAGAAAACTGTTTTTT. The J gene is TRBJ1-4, the V gene TRBV27; D is possibly TRBD1 (5 bases). Germline CDR1 MNHEY, CDR2 SMNVEV (reference sequence). Trimming took off 5 bases at V and 10 bases at J, with 23 bases between the two ends. This CDR3 spans 16 amino acids.

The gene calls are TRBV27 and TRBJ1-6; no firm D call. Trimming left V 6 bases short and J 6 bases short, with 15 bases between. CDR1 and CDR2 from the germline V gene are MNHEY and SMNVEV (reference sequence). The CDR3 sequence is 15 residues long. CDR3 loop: CASRLGPVLNSPLHF. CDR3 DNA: TGTGCCAGCAGACTAGGTCCCGTACTTAATTCACCCCTCCACTTT.

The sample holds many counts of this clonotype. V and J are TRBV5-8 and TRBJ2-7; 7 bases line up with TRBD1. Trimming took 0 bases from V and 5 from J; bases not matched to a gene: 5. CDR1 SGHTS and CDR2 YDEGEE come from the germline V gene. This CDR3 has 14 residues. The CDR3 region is CASSLVVQGNEQYF. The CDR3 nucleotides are TGTGCCAGCAGCTTGGTAGTACAGGGGAACGAGCAGTACTTC.

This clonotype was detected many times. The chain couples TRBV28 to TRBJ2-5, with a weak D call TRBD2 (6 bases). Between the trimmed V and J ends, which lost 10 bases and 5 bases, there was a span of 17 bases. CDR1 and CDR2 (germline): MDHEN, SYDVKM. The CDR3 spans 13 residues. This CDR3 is CATLGGEVETQYF. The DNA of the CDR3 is TGTGCCACTCTCGGTGGGGAGGTGGAGACCCAGTACTTC.

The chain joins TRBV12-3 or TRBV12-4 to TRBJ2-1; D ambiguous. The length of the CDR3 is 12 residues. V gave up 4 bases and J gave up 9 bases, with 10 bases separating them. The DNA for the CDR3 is TGTGCCAGCAGTTCACTATGGAGTGAGCAGTTCTTC. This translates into CASSSLWSEQFF.